This T cell receptor beta chain was captured in a study of blood T cell repertoires in COVID-19 (dated by TCRdb to 2020 to 2022). Broadly, across the study: The collaborator samples originated in the United States, Italy and Spain and spanned the acute and convalescent phases of COVID-19. The material from the prospective study consisted of cDNA or gDNA derived from T cells, B-cell-depleted T cells, or PBMCs. Deeply sampled blood TCRbeta repertoires from subjects exposed to, actively infected with, or recovered from COVID-19 were included in the dataset. A freely available public database, intended as a resource for researchers studying the immune response to SARS-CoV-2, is where the repertoires were released. Samples were obtained from the ongoing ImmuneRACE study (first 160 participants) and from 1,254 subjects provided by 6 global collaborators. Sample metadata almost always included a de-identified subject ID, COVID-19 status, age in years and sex. Where available, HLA class I and class II types were taken from metadata supplied by the sample provider and were not determined by assay-based typing. Results and caveats for the whole study, not just this receptor: The amount of clinical and demographic metadata varied by source and participant and was provided uncurated.

This clone has a single count. Its antigen specificity is not known. Per-base quality was not reported, and no clone a single base away is much larger than it. The collaborating institutions used their own protocols to collect whole blood in K2EDTA tubes. For TCRbeta analysis, collaborators shipped samples as frozen whole blood, isolated PBMCs, or DNA extracted from either of those sample types. TCRbeta CDR3 regions were amplified from genomic DNA by means of the immunoSEQ Assay, a bias-controlled multiplex PCR. The paper's processing steps were these. The number of nucleated cells in each sample was estimated from the amplification of reference gene primers within the assay. Sequence reads were collapsed and filtered to measure the absolute abundance of every unique TCRbeta CDR3 rearrangement. For each sample, productive Simpson clonality was calculated as the square root of Simpson's diversity index over productive rearrangements. Held by TCRdb, this immuneACCESS table contains in-frame sequences only and omits some clones. Under half of the omission traces to an unresolved V gene where checked; the cause of the rest is unknown. That table furnishes V, J and clone size, whereas the DNA furnished D and trimming. This sample gives 60,000 to 95,000 clones in total; under 95% of them show up just once. The leading ten clones occupy approximately 5% of the sample.

The trim is 1 base for V and 2 bases for J, with a gap of 11 bases between the germline ends. CDR1 is given as MNHEY and CDR2 as SVGEGT, both from the germline V gene. Reading from cysteine to phenylalanine, the CDR3 counts 15 amino acids. Just the 45-base CDR3 DNA is kept, in frame starting at base 1. This sequence was found in a human donor in a cohort sampled during active COVID-19. The V and J segments used are TRBV6-2 or TRBV6-3 and TRBJ1-2, with the D gene not confidently named. Sequencing input: peripheral blood. In nucleotide form, the sequence is TGTGCCAGCAGTTACTTCCAGGATGTAAACTATGGCTACACCTTC. It specifies CASSYFQDVNYGYTF.